This entry lists 15 T cell receptor beta chains sequenced from one sample in a study of blood T cell repertoires in COVID-19. Clones were sequenced by immunoSEQ multiplex PCR, and TCRdb holds only the in-frame ones, with some missing. This sample has 250,000 to 300,000 clones, with 70% to 90% found just once. Specimen: PBMCs or T cells enriched from blood (not recorded which). These receptors were collected from a woman in her sixties in a cohort exposed to, infected with or recovered from COVID-19 (not recorded which).

The rearrangement uses TRBV9 and TRBJ2-1; the D is unclear. This CDR3 region has 14 residues. CDR1 SGDLS and CDR2 YYNGEE come from the germline V gene. The V end lost 0 bases, the J end lost 5 bases, and 9 bases lay between the germline ends. The CDR3 nucleotides read TGTGCCAGCAGCGTAGACTTAACGCACAATGAGCAGTTCTTC. Protein: CASSVDLTHNEQFF.

The rearrangement links TRBV19 to TRBJ2-3; possible D gene TRBD2, 7 bases. The CDR3 covers 17 residues. Germline CDR1 is LNHDA and CDR2 is SQIVND (reference sequence). Deletions cut 6 bases from V and 0 bases from J, with 19 bases between. CDR3: CASRGGLWSSSTDTQYF. The CDR3 nucleotides read TGTGCCAGTAGGGGGGGGCTTTGGTCGTCGAGCACAGATACGCAGTATTTT.

The gene calls are TRBV19 and TRBJ2-6, with D maybe TRBD2 (6 bases). Trimming shortened V by 6 bases and J by 2 bases, and 17 bases separated the two germline ends. Germline CDR1 and CDR2: LNHDA and SQIVND (reference sequence). CDR3 size: 17 residues. Here the CDR3 DNA reads TGTGCCAGTAGACCCATCTCAGGCGGGGCTGGGGCCAACGTCCTGACTTTC. It codes for CASRPISGGAGANVLTF.

As regards this clone: A clone one base away is much larger, so this may be a read error. The chain employs TRBV3-1 (or the pseudogene TRBV3-2) and TRBJ2-1; 7 nucleotides align to TRBD1. The V and J ends lost 4 bases and 2 bases, in that order; junction bases with no gene match: 5. In germline, CDR1 is LGHDT, CDR2 YNNKEL (reference sequence). The CDR3 is 15 amino acids. Written as DNA, the CDR3 is TGTGCCAGCAGCCCTAGGGGACAGACCTACAATGAGCAGTTCTTC. This gives the protein CASSPRGQTYNEQFF.

The chain has TRBV5-1 and TRBJ2-7; a weak D match, TRBD2 (5 bases). CDR1 and CDR2 (germline): SGHRS, YFSETQ. V shed 0 bases and J shed 3 bases, with 13 bases lying between them. The CDR3 runs 15 residues. CDR3 bases: TGCGCCAGCAGCTTGGACCAAATCCGGGACTACGAGCAGTACTTC. It yields the protein CASSLDQIRDYEQYF.

The chain carries TRBV9 and TRBJ2-1, with TRBD1 matching over 7 bases. The CDR3 runs 16 residues. With 3 bases clipped from V and 0 bases from J, the junction kept 6 bases outside the gene matches. The germline V gene has CDR1 SGDLS and CDR2 YYNGEE. In nucleotides, the CDR3 is TGTGCCAGCAGCGCTTGGGACAGCAGCTCCTACAATGAGCAGTTCTTC. This sequence encodes CASSAWDSSSYNEQFF. The complete variable domain, with remaining parts taken from reference TRBV9 and TRBJ2-1, reads DSGVTQTPKHLITATGQRVTLRCSPRSGDLSVYWYQQSLDQGLQFLIQYYNGEERAKGNILERFSAQQFPDLHSELNLSSLELGDSALYFCASSAWDSSSYNEQFFGPGTRLTVL.

Turning to this clone: This sample includes further DNA sequences coding for the same CDR3. The chain uses TRBV3-1 (or the pseudogene TRBV3-2) and TRBJ2-7; 10 bases align to TRBD2. V shed 6 bases and J 4 bases; nucleotides not matched to a gene: 3. Germline CDR1 reads LGHDT; CDR2 reads YNNKEL (reference sequence). The CDR3 loop spans 13 amino acids. The DNA of the CDR3 is TGTGCCAGCAGTCGGACTAGCGGTTACGAGCAGTACTTC. This encodes CASSRTSGYEQYF.

The CDR3 spells CASSGHNSNQPQHF. The CDR3 nucleotides are TGTGCCAGCAGTGGGCATAATAGCAATCAGCCCCAGCATTTT. The chain employs TRBV2 and TRBJ1-5; no clear D. The CDR3 runs to 14 residues. The germline V gene has CDR1 SNHLY and CDR2 FYNNEI. The V end was cut by 4 bases, the J end by 0 bases, with 7 bases between.

The rearrangement links TRBV30 to TRBJ2-2; D is possibly TRBD1 (5 bases). The CDR3 totals 15 residues. Germline-derived CDR1 and CDR2 are GTSNPN and SVGIG (reference sequence). The V and J ends lost 0 bases and 0 bases respectively, with 8 bases between them. CDR3 DNA sequence: TGTGCCTGGAGTGTGATGACAGCGAACACCGGGGAGCTGTTTTTT. This encodes CAWSVMTANTGELFF.

Here the CDR3 DNA reads TGTGCCAGCAGCCAGGGAGGACTAGCGGACGGGGAGCTGTTTTTT. Translation gives CASSQGGLADGELFF. The chain carries TRBV3-1 (or the pseudogene TRBV3-2) and TRBJ2-2, with 10 bases fitting TRBD2. Germline V lookup: CDR1 LGHDT, CDR2 YNNKEL (reference sequence). CDR3 length: 15 residues. Germline trimming cut 3 bases from V and 7 bases from J; bases unmatched to any gene: 5.

This chain uses TRBV9 with TRBJ2-2; 11 positions match TRBD2. From germline, CDR1 is SGDLS and CDR2 YYNGEE. This CDR3 is 17 amino acids long. Germline trimming cut 4 bases from V and 5 bases from J; bases unmatched to any gene: 10. The CDR3 region is CASSSPTSGATTGELFF. CDR3 DNA: TGTGCCAGCAGCTCACCGACTAGCGGGGCTACAACCGGGGAGCTGTTTTTT.

The V gene is TRBV29-1, the J gene TRBJ1-1; no clear D. The germline gives CDR1 SQVTM, CDR2 ANQGSEA. Trimming shortened V by 6 bases and J by 3 bases, and 8 bases separated the two germline ends. The CDR3 is 11 amino acids. CDR3 in amino acids: CSVGIDTEAFF. In DNA form, the CDR3 reads TGCAGCGTCGGGATTGACACTGAAGCTTTCTTT. Combining the CDR3 with reference TRBV29-1 and TRBJ1-1 gives the whole variable domain SAVISQKPSRDICQRGTSLTIQCQVDSQVTMMFWYRQQPGQSLTLIATANQGSEATYESGFVIDKFPISRPNLTFSTLTVSNMSPEDSSIYLCSVGIDTEAFFGQGTRLTVV.

This chain uses TRBV29-1 with TRBJ1-2, with D possibly TRBD1 on 5 matching bases. The length of the CDR3 is 15 residues. The V end was cut by 0 bases, the J end by 2 bases, with 13 bases between. Looked up from germline, CDR1 is SQVTM and CDR2 is ANQGSEA. The CDR3 DNA reads as TGCAGCGTTGAAGAGGAGGGAGGGGAAAACTATGGCTACACCTTC. Protein: CSVEEEGGENYGYTF.

This chain uses TRBV7-2 with TRBJ2-1; 12 nucleotides align to TRBD2. Per germline, CDR1 SGHTA and CDR2 FQGNSA. V lost 5 bases to trimming and J lost 7 bases; unmatched junction nucleotides: 6. CDR3 length: 15 amino acids. CDR3 sequence reads: CASSPLLAGGNEQFF. CDR3 DNA sequence: TGTGCCAGCAGCCCCCTGCTAGCGGGGGGGAATGAGCAGTTCTTC.

The chain carries TRBV28 and TRBJ2-3, with 13 bases matching TRBD2. The germline gives CDR1 MDHEN, CDR2 SYDVKM. With V trimmed by 4 bases and J by 11 bases, 12 bases remained unmatched. This CDR3 region has 16 residues. DNA for the CDR3: TGTGCCAGCAGTTCGCCACGGACTAGCGGGAGCAGTGGGCAGTATTTT. It translates to CASSSPRTSGSSGQYF. Complete variable domain (other parts from reference TRBV28 and TRBJ2-3): DVKVTQSSRYLVKRTGEKVFLECVQDMDHENMFWYRQDPGLGLRLIYFSYDVKMKEKGDIPEGYSVSREKKERFSLILESASTNQTSMYLCASSSPRTSGSSGQYFGPGTRLTVL.